This passage covers 29 T cell receptor beta chains from one sample sequenced in a study of T-cell memory formation after mild COVID-19. TCRdb recomputed calls from the 5' RACE reads with MiXCR, one row per CDR3 protein. The table lists fewer than 350,000 distinct CDR3 sequences, approximately 14% of them singletons. The source material was PBMCs or a T cell subset sorted from them (not recorded which). Source of these receptors: a man younger than 35 who had mild COVID-19 (a few samples of this study predate the infection). Cell type and time point are not known.

The chain is built from TRBV4-3 and TRBJ2-5, with D possibly TRBD2 on 6 matching bases. The CDR3 is made up of 15 amino acids. Between the trimmed V and J ends, which lost 0 bases and 2 bases, there was a span of 10 bases. Germline V lookup: CDR1 LGHNA, CDR2 YSLEER. The CDR3 is CASSQEGTFQETQYF. The DNA for the CDR3 is TGCGCCAGCAGCCAAGAAGGGACTTTTCAAGAGACCCAGTACTTC.

In this sample, this clonotype turned up a few times. V is TRBV20-1 and J is TRBJ1-2; 8 nucleotides match TRBD1. Germline V gene sequence: CDR1 DFQATT, CDR2 SNEGSKA (reference sequence). The CDR3 is 13 residues long. V was clipped by 6 bases and J by 5 bases; unmatched bases: 8. CDR3 nucleotides: TGCAGTGCAAACGGACAGGGAGGGTATGGCTACACCTTC. This codes for CSANGQGGYGYTF.

This clonotype occurred a few times. The chain joins TRBV12-3 or TRBV12-4 to TRBJ1-4; D may be TRBD1 (5 bases). There are 20 residues in the CDR3. Trimming stripped 2 bases from V and 4 bases from J, with 26 bases between. CDR3 protein: CASSLPPSGRGPFRNEKLFF. The CDR3 DNA reads TGTGCCAGCAGTTTACCCCCCTCAGGGAGGGGACCATTCCGTAATGAAAAACTGTTTTTT.

This clonotype was counted only a few times. V usage is TRBV19 and J usage is TRBJ2-1; 7 positions match TRBD2. Germline V gives CDR1 LNHDA, CDR2 SQIVND (reference sequence). This CDR3 region has 15 residues. Trimming took 4 bases from V and 0 from J; bases not matched to a gene: 3. Here the CDR3 reads CASSRGLVSYNEQFF. As DNA, the CDR3 is TGTGCCAGTAGTAGAGGACTAGTCTCCTACAATGAGCAGTTCTTC.

The rearrangement uses TRBV5-5 and TRBJ1-5; 7 bases fit TRBD1. Germline CDR1 and CDR2: SGHKS and YYEKEE (reference sequence). With V trimmed by 2 bases and J by 5 bases, 10 bases remained unmatched. This CDR3 has 16 residues. As DNA, the CDR3 is TGTGCCAGCAGCTTTTCAGGGGGGCCCGGGGATCAGCCCCAGCATTTT. Amino acid sequence: CASSFSGGPGDQPQHF.

In its sample, this clonotype was seen many times. The rearrangement uses TRBV12-3 or TRBV12-4 and TRBJ2-6, with D maybe TRBD2 (6 bases). The V gene lost 6 bases and the J gene lost 0 bases, with 9 bases spanning the gap. The CDR3 is made up of 15 amino acids. CDR3 DNA sequence: TGTGCCAGCAGCCCCGGGAGCTCTGGGGCCAACGTCCTGACTTTC. This gives the protein CASSPGSSGANVLTF.

The J gene is TRBJ1-6, the V gene TRBV6-1, with a weak D call TRBD1 (6 bases). The ends were cut back, 6 bases at V and 7 bases at J, with 13 bases in the middle. Germline V gives CDR1 MNHNS, CDR2 SASEGT. The CDR3 has 14 amino acids. The CDR3 bases are TGTGCCAGCAGCGATACAGGGAGCAATTCACCCCTCCACTTT. It codes for CASSDTGSNSPLHF.

V gene TRBV6-6 combines with J gene TRBJ1-2; tentatively, D is TRBD1 (6 bases). Trimming shortened V by 8 bases and J by 4 bases, and 20 bases separated the two germline ends. Per the germline V gene, CDR1 is MNHNY and CDR2 is SVGAGI (reference sequence). The CDR3 is 15 amino acids. The CDR3 spells CASRGGEQGVYGYTF. CDR3 bases: TGTGCCAGCCGGGGAGGGGAACAGGGAGTCTATGGCTACACCTTC.

The rearrangement uses TRBV20-1 and TRBJ1-4, with D maybe TRBD1 (5 bases). The CDR3 is 13 residues long. With 7 bases removed from V and 8 bases from J, the gap between germline ends came to 17 bases. Germline lookup yields CDR1 DFQATT and CDR2 SNEGSKA (reference sequence). Here the CDR3 reads CSGKQAVEEKLFF. In DNA form, the CDR3 reads TGCAGTGGAAAACAGGCTGTCGAAGAAAAACTGTTTTTT.

This clonotype has ten or more counts. V and J are TRBV29-1 and TRBJ2-4; 7 positions match TRBD1. Germline V CDR1 and CDR2: SQVTM, ANQGSEA. This CDR3 has 13 residues. With 1 base clipped from V and 4 bases from J, the junction kept 1 base outside the gene matches. The CDR3 reads CSVEGQGKNIQYF. In nucleotides, the CDR3 is TGCAGCGTTGAAGGACAGGGAAAAAACATTCAGTACTTC. The full variable domain, with the rest looked up from reference TRBV29-1 and TRBJ2-4, is SAVISQKPSRDICQRGTSLTIQCQVDSQVTMMFWYRQQPGQSLTLIATANQGSEATYESGFVIDKFPISRPNLTFSTLTVSNMSPEDSSIYLCSVEGQGKNIQYFGAGTRLSVL.

In this sample, this clonotype turned up a few times. CDR3: CASSFRLAGYTSTDTQYF. CDR3 DNA sequence: TGTGCCAGCAGTTTCAGGCTAGCGGGGTATACTAGCACAGATACGCAGTATTTT. The J gene is TRBJ2-3, the V gene TRBV12-3 or TRBV12-4; 9 bases align to TRBD2. The CDR3 consists of 18 residues. The V gene end was trimmed by 3 bases and the J gene end by 0 bases; junction bases not matched to a gene: 10.

This chain uses TRBV27 with TRBJ2-7; 12 nucleotides match TRBD1. The CDR3 spans 14 residues. Germline V gene sequence: CDR1 MNHEY, CDR2 SMNVEV (reference sequence). With 7 bases clipped from V and 5 bases from J, the junction kept 6 bases outside the gene matches. CDR3 amino acids: CASTNRDRGHEQYV. In DNA form, the CDR3 reads TGTGCCAGCACAAACCGGGACAGGGGGCACGAGCAGTACGTC.

The chain combines TRBV5-6 with TRBJ2-2; D is perhaps TRBD1 or TRBD2 (5 bases each). V gave up 0 bases and J gave up 0 bases, with 9 bases separating them. Germline CDR1 reads SGHDT; CDR2 reads YYEEEE. This CDR3 is 16 amino acids long. The chain's CDR3 is CASSLDGTANTGELFF. As DNA, the CDR3 is TGTGCCAGCAGCTTGGACGGGACGGCGAACACCGGGGAGCTGTTTTTT.

The sample holds a few counts of this clonotype. This CDR3 is CASSRPGQSSYNEQFF. Here the CDR3 DNA reads TGCGCCAGCAGCCGACCGGGACAGAGCTCCTACAATGAGCAGTTCTTC. The chain joins TRBV4-1 to TRBJ2-1; 7 nucleotides agree with TRBD1. Germline CDR1 is MGHRA and CDR2 is YSYEKL. CDR3 size: 16 residues. V gave up 4 bases and J gave up 0 bases; unmatched junction bases: 6.

This clonotype was counted a few times. CDR3 DNA: TGCAGAGGCGTGCATATGAACACTGAAGCTTTCTTT. This sequence encodes CRGVHMNTEAFF. J is TRBJ1-1 and V is TRBV20-1; D gene unclear. The CDR3 is made up of 12 amino acids. Germline loops: CDR1 DFQATT, CDR2 SNEGSKA (reference sequence).

This clonotype was counted between two and nine times. This chain links TRBV5-1 with TRBJ2-5; 8 nucleotides align to TRBD1. Trimming cost V 0 bases and J 2 bases; bases outside gene matches: 6. Germline CDR1 is SGHRS and CDR2 is YFSETQ. There are 16 residues in the CDR3. The chain's CDR3 is CASSLGTGGHQETQYF. The CDR3 DNA follows: TGCGCCAGCAGCTTGGGTACAGGGGGGCATCAAGAGACCCAGTACTTC.

Many counts were recorded for this clonotype. The chain employs TRBV4-2 and TRBJ2-4; TRBD1 matches at 11 bases. The CDR3 has 16 amino acids. Germline V gene lookup returns CDR1 LGHNA and CDR2 YNFKEQ. Trimming at V came to 4 bases and at J to 4 bases, leaving 6 bases not matched to a gene. The CDR3 loop is CASSPGTGGVKNIQYF. The CDR3 bases are TGTGCCAGCAGCCCGGGGACAGGGGGGGTGAAAAACATTCAGTACTTC.

This clonotype occurred many times. This sequence joins TRBV20-1 and TRBJ1-1; 7 bases line up with TRBD1. J was trimmed by 4 bases and V by 5 bases; bases with no gene match: 10. The CDR3 spans 14 residues. Per the germline V gene, CDR1 is DFQATT and CDR2 is SNEGSKA (reference sequence). CDR3 DNA: TGCAGTGCTCCGACGGCCGACAGGGCCACTGAAGCTTTCTTT. It translates to CSAPTADRATEAFF.

This clonotype has a handful of counts. The chain combines TRBV7-2 with TRBJ2-3, with TRBD1 matching 10 bases. Losses at the gene ends were 1 base for V and 6 bases for J; bases not matched to a gene: 4. CDR3 length: 15 residues. CDR1 is SGHTA, CDR2 FQGNSA, per germline. The CDR3 protein is CASSLVGDRGDTQYF. Here the CDR3 DNA reads TGTGCCAGCAGCTTAGTTGGGGACAGGGGCGATACGCAGTATTTT.

The rearrangement links TRBV5-1 to TRBJ1-2; D unresolved. V lost 0 bases and J 5 bases, leaving 17 bases between the germline ends. The CDR3 has 16 amino acids. Germline CDR1 is SGHRS and CDR2 is YFSETQ. CDR3 amino acids: CASSLGPVSAKYGYTF. CDR3 DNA: TGCGCCAGCAGCTTGGGTCCGGTATCGGCCAAGTATGGCTACACCTTC.

This clonotype occurred a few times. The chain links TRBV11-2 to TRBJ2-7; 7 bases map to TRBD2. CDR1 and CDR2 from the germline V gene are SGHAT and FQNNGV. The CDR3 runs to 15 residues. The trim removed 1 base at V and 3 bases at J, leaving 6 bases unmatched. The CDR3 DNA sequence: TGTGCCAGCAGCTTAGGGACTAGTTTAGTCTACGAGCAGTACTTC. Translating gives CASSLGTSLVYEQYF.

The gene calls are TRBV20-1 and TRBJ2-1; tentative D call: TRBD1 (6 bases). The V gene's germline CDR1 is DFQATT and CDR2 SNEGSKA (reference sequence). CDR3 length: 12 residues. V gave up 4 bases and J gave up 6 bases, with 10 bases separating them. The CDR3 loop is CSATGTINEQFF. The DNA for the CDR3 is TGCAGTGCTACCGGGACAATCAATGAGCAGTTCTTC.

This clonotype has a single count. This chain connects TRBV4-1 to TRBJ2-5; D call uncertain. V dropped 1 base and J dropped 7 bases, with 16 bases sitting between them. The CDR3 contains 15 residues. Germline CDR1 MGHRA, CDR2 YSYEKL. CDR3 sequence: CASSQVEVGLGTQYF. CDR3 coding DNA: TGCGCCAGCAGCCAAGTTGAAGTGGGGTTAGGGACCCAGTACTTC.

This clonotype was recorded at least ten times. V usage is TRBV4-3 and J usage is TRBJ2-3; a weak D match, TRBD1 (5 bases). Germline CDR1 reads LGHNA; CDR2 reads YSLEER. The CDR3 consists of 14 residues. The V gene lost 0 bases and the J gene lost 4 bases, with 8 bases spanning the gap. The CDR3 DNA reads TGCGCCAGCAGCCAAGATTCCAGGGCAGATACGCAGTATTTT. Its translation: CASSQDSRADTQYF.

This clonotype has more than one count but fewer than ten. V usage is TRBV7-2 and J usage is TRBJ2-3, with 7 bases fitting TRBD1. Trimming removed 8 bases from V and 7 bases from J; junction bases left unmatched: 15. Per germline, CDR1 SGHTA and CDR2 FQGNSA. The CDR3 is made up of 15 amino acids. The CDR3, as DNA: TGTGCCAGCGCAATGGGAAGGGGGCGGTACTATACGCAGTATTTT. This codes for CASAMGRGRYYTQYF.

The chain joins TRBV2 to TRBJ1-1; perhaps TRBD1 as D (6 bases). CDR3 length: 14 amino acids. Germline assignment: CDR1 SNHLY and CDR2 FYNNEI. V was clipped by 4 bases and J by 1 base, with 10 bases between them. The CDR3 DNA reads TGTGCCAGCAGTGGGGGGGCAGGGAACACTGAAGCTTTCTTT. It encodes CASSGGAGNTEAFF.

The rearrangement links TRBV10-3 to TRBJ1-1; D perhaps matches TRBD1 (5 bases). The CDR3 consists of 15 residues. V lost 6 bases, J lost 1 base, and 15 bases lay in between. Germline V lookup: CDR1 ENHRY, CDR2 SYGVKD. CDR3 nucleotide sequence: TGTGCCATCAGGGGGGAGCGTTTGGAGAACACTGAAGCTTTCTTT. This translates into CAIRGERLENTEAFF.

This clonotype was detected only a few times. The chain is built from TRBV11-2 and TRBJ2-7, with D uncertain. This CDR3 has 13 residues. CDR1 is SGHAT and CDR2 is FQNNGV in the germline V gene. The V end was cut by 5 bases, the J end by 4 bases, with 12 bases between. The CDR3 region is CASSRGKGYEQYF. CDR3 in DNA: TGTGCCAGCAGCCGAGGAAAGGGATACGAGCAGTACTTC.

This clonotype was recorded a few times. This chain joins TRBV19 and TRBJ2-1, with a tentative D call TRBD2 (5 bases). V lost 1 base and J lost 8, with 9 bases in between. The CDR3 length is 13 residues. CDR1 is LNHDA, CDR2 SQIVND, per germline (reference sequence). The CDR3 loop is CASSIGSGDEQFF. DNA of the CDR3: TGTGCCAGTAGTATAGGGTCCGGGGATGAGCAGTTCTTC.